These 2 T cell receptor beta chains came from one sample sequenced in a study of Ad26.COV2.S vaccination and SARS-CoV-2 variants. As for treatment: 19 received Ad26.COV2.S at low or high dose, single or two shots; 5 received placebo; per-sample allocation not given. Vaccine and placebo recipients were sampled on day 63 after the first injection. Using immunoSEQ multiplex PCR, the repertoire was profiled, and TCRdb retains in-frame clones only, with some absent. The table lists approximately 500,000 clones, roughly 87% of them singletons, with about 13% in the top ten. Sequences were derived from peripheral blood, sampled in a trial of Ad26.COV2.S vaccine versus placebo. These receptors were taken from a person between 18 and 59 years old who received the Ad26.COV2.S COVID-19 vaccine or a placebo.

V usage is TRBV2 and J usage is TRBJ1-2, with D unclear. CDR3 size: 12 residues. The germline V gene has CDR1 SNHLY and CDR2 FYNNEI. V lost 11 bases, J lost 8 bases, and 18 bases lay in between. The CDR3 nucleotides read TGTGCCCCGTTTCTGGGCGCGTCCGGCTACACCTTC. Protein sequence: CAPFLGASGYTF.

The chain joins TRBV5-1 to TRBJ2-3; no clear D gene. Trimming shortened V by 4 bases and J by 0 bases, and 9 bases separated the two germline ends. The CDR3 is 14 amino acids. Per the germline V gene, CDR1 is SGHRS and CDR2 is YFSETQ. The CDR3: CASSEAHSTDTQYF. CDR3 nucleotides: TGCGCCAGCAGCGAAGCGCACAGCACAGATACGCAGTATTTT.